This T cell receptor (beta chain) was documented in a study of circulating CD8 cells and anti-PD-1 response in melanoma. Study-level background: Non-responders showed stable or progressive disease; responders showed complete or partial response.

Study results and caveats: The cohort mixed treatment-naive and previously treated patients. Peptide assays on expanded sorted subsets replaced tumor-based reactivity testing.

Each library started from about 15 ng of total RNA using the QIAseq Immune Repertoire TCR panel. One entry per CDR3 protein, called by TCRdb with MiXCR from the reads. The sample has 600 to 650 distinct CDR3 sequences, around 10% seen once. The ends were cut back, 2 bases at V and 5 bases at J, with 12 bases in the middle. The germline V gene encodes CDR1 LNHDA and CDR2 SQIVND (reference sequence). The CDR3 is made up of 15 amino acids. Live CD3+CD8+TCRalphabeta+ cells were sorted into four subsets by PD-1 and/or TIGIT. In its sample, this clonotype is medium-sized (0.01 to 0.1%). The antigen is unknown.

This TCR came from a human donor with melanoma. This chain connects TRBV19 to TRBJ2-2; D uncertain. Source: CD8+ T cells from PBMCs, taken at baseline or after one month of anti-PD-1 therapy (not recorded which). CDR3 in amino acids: CASSITVVETGELFF. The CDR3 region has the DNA TGTGCCAGTAGTATAACGGTCGTGGAAACCGGGGAGCTGTTTTTT.